The present entry profiles one TCR beta chain with its context. Its target is not known. TCRdb redid the calling of the RACE reads with MiXCR, one entry per CDR3 protein. There are some 190,000 distinct CDR3 sequences in the sample; 20% to 25% occur only once, and under 7.5% lies in the top ten. The data originate from a study of human T cells and chemical hapten exposure. The overall study: TCR yields differed between samples (mainly from small differences in pooled library volume).

Time point meaning: patch test 1, 2 weeks after DPC sensitization. The treatment here: therapeutic diphenylcyclopropenone sensitization with weekly scalp DPC. Each donor was an alopecia patient between 18 and 70 years of age who qualified for DPC. In germline, CDR1 is SGDLS, CDR2 YYNGEE. The V segment lost 4 bases and the J segment 5 bases; nucleotides outside the gene matches: 5. The CDR3 runs 15 residues. General observations from the study: Since the donors had alopecia, their immune response may not be the same as that of healthy people. Positively correlated with patch test score were the counts of PT1 expanded TCRs.

The sequences come from whole blood, collected in connection with sensitization to the hapten diphenylcyclopropenone (DPC). V is TRBV9 and J is TRBJ2-1; TRBD2 aligns across 11 bases. This TCR was sampled from a woman in her fifties or sixties with alopecia areata. Some clones in this sample may be carry-over from other donors' samples. The CDR3 DNA reads TGTGCCAGCAGCCCTAGCGGGAGGAACCACAATGAGCAGTTCTTC. Protein product: CASSPSGRNHNEQFF.